Below, 20 T cell receptor beta chains from the same sample are listed, as sequenced in a study of T cells after yellow fever vaccination (dated by TCRdb to about 2019). Library construction relied on 5' RACE. The instrument given in TCRdb is Illumina NovaSeq 6000. TCRdb reprocessed the public reads (quality trimming at Q25 with fastp, clone calling with MiXCR) and kept in-frame beta chains. A single entry per CDR3 protein holds the most common genes and DNA from its merged rows. This sample comprises about 350,000 distinct CDR3 sequences, roughly an eighth of them detected only once. The ten top clones hold 3.2% of the sample. The treatment or condition label, read with the paper, signifies: live attenuated yellow fever vaccine strain. This sample comprised CD4+ T cells sorted from PBMCs, obtained 15 days after the yellow fever booster vaccination. The receptors derive from a man aged 18 to 30 who received the YFV17D yellow fever vaccine.

The chain combines TRBV19 with TRBJ2-4; D tentatively reads TRBD1 or TRBD2 (5 bases each). From germline, CDR1 is LNHDA and CDR2 SQIVND (reference sequence). V was trimmed by 3 bases and J by 6 bases, leaving 21 bases between them. This CDR3 has 17 residues. The CDR3 DNA follows: TGTGCCAGTAGTATCAACCCGGGCCGGGGCATTGGAAACATTCAGTACTTC. It yields the protein CASSINPGRGIGNIQYF.

This clonotype was counted many times. The rearrangement links TRBV5-5 to TRBJ2-1, with 10 bases aligning to TRBD1. V was clipped by 2 bases and J by 8 bases; unmatched bases: 7. CDR1 SGHKS and CDR2 YYEKEE come from the germline V gene (reference sequence). There are 15 residues in the CDR3. CDR3 nucleotide sequence: TGTGCCAGCAGCTTCAGTTGGGACAGGGGCGATGAGCAGTTCTTC. This codes for CASSFSWDRGDEQFF. The full variable domain, with the rest looked up from reference TRBV5-5 and TRBJ2-1, is DAGVTQSPTHLIKTRGQQVTLRCSPISGHKSVSWYQQVLGQGPQFIFQYYEKEERGRGNFPDRFSARQFPNYSSELNVNALLLGDSALYLCASSFSWDRGDEQFFGPGTRLTVL.

This clonotype appeared a few times. The gene calls are TRBV23-1 and TRBJ2-1, with a weak D call TRBD2 (5 bases). TRBV23-1 has ORF status, its function being uncertain. V lost 0 bases and J lost 0, with 9 bases in between. The CDR3 loop spans 16 amino acids. This chain's CDR3 is CASSQSGNSSYNEQFF. The CDR3 DNA reads as TGCGCCAGCAGTCAATCCGGGAACAGCTCCTACAATGAGCAGTTCTTC.

CDR3 protein: CASTPGGAYEQYV. The CDR3 DNA reads as TGTGCCAGCACTCCCGGGGGGGCCTACGAGCAGTACGTC. J is TRBJ2-7 and V is TRBV28, with 8 positions matching TRBD2. V gave up 7 bases and J gave up 2 bases; unmatched junction bases: 4. The CDR3 consists of 13 residues. Germline V CDR1 and CDR2: MDHEN, SYDVKM.

Concerning this clonotype itself: A single base separates this from a much larger clone, so it may be a read error. V and J are TRBV18 and TRBJ1-5, with a tentative D call TRBD1 (5 bases). With 3 bases removed from V and 4 bases from J, the gap between germline ends came to 10 bases. This CDR3 is 14 amino acids long. Looked up from germline, CDR1 is KGHSH and CDR2 is LQKENI. The CDR3 DNA reads TGTGCCAGCTCACCGACAGATAGAAATCAGCCCCAGCATTTT. Its protein is CASSPTDRNQPQHF.

In nucleotides, the CDR3 is TGCAGTGCTAGAAGCCCCCGAGGCGGTTCACCCCTCCACTTT. Its protein product is CSARSPRGGSPLHF. The rearrangement uses TRBV20-1 and TRBJ1-6; no reliable D call. This CDR3 is built from 14 residues. V lost 2 bases to trimming and J lost 9 bases, with 14 bases between them. The germline gives CDR1 DFQATT, CDR2 SNEGSKA (reference sequence).

This clonotype was seen ten or more times. The chain has TRBV15 and TRBJ2-3, with D maybe TRBD2 (5 bases). CDR1 LNHNV and CDR2 YYDKDF come from the germline V gene (reference sequence). The CDR3 runs to 15 residues. V dropped 4 bases and J dropped 8 bases, with 19 bases sitting between them. The CDR3 sequence: CATSNFVLNEGTQYF. The CDR3 DNA follows: TGTGCCACCAGCAACTTCGTCCTCAACGAGGGTACGCAGTATTTT.

This chain links TRBV10-1 with TRBJ2-1, with D possibly TRBD2 on 6 matching bases. V lost 2 bases, J lost 0 bases, and 8 bases lay in between. The CDR3 runs to 15 residues. CDR1 is WNHNN and CDR2 is SYGVQD in the germline V gene (reference sequence). The DNA of the CDR3 is TGCGCCAGCAGTGAGATCGGGGGCTCCTACAATGAGCAGTTCTTC. The encoded protein is CASSEIGGSYNEQFF.

This clonotype showed up many times. The chain links TRBV7-2 to TRBJ2-2; D perhaps matches TRBD2 (6 bases). This CDR3 is built from 14 residues. Trimming removed 0 bases from V and 5 bases from J, with 7 bases in between. Per germline, CDR1 SGHTA and CDR2 FQGNSA. CDR3 nucleotides: TGTGCCAGCAGCTTAGCTCGGGGGACCGGGGAGCTGTTTTTT. It is translated as CASSLARGTGELFF.

In this sample, this clonotype turned up a few times. The V and J genes are TRBV7-9 and TRBJ1-3; D gene uncertain. The CDR3 is 16 residues long. With 4 bases removed from V and 0 bases from J, the gap between germline ends came to 13 bases. Per germline, CDR1 SEHNR and CDR2 FQNEAQ (reference sequence). The DNA for the CDR3 is TGTGCCAGCAGCTACTTCCGACTGGACTCTGGAAACACCATATATTTT. Translated: CASSYFRLDSGNTIYF.

This clonotype was seen repeatedly, ten times or more. The gene calls are TRBV4-1 and TRBJ2-5, with D unresolved. The CDR3 is made up of 13 amino acids. Germline loops: CDR1 MGHRA, CDR2 YSYEKL. V was pared by 1 base and J by 5 bases, with 8 bases between. CDR3 sequence (DNA): TGCGCCAGCAGCCAAGTGATCCGGGAGACCCAGTACTTC. This translates into CASSQVIRETQYF.

This chain links TRBV30 with TRBJ2-3; 7 nucleotides agree with TRBD1. This CDR3 has 14 residues. Trimming took 0 bases from V and 7 from J; bases not matched to a gene: 7. CDR1 and CDR2 (germline): GTSNPN, SVGIG (reference sequence). The CDR3: CAWSVQQGRNTQYF. CDR3 sequence (DNA): TGTGCCTGGAGTGTACAACAGGGGCGGAATACGCAGTATTTT.

The V gene is TRBV5-1, the J gene TRBJ1-5; 7 nucleotides match TRBD1. The length of the CDR3 is 14 residues. Germline V gene lookup returns CDR1 SGHRS and CDR2 YFSETQ. Trimming took 4 bases from V and 5 from J; bases not matched to a gene: 6. The CDR3 protein is CASSGGQQDQPQHF. For the CDR3, the DNA is TGCGCCAGCAGCGGGGGACAGCAAGATCAGCCCCAGCATTTT.

This clonotype showed up just a few times. The chain recombines TRBV5-1 with TRBJ2-7; the match to TRBD1 covers 9 bases. The CDR3 totals 15 residues. Germline V gene sequence: CDR1 SGHRS, CDR2 YFSETQ. V lost 1 base, J lost 7 bases, and 9 bases stayed unmatched. The CDR3 spells CASSLMLGQGNEQYF. CDR3 in DNA: TGCGCCAGCAGCTTGATGCTGGGACAGGGAAATGAGCAGTACTTC.

A few counts support this clonotype. This chain links TRBV4-3 with TRBJ2-1, with 7 bases fitting TRBD1. Germline-derived CDR1 and CDR2 are LGHNA and YSLEER. The CDR3 has 19 amino acids. Unmatched junction bases numbered 18, after V lost 3 bases and J lost 4 bases. CDR3 sequence: CASSQAPGRRDRQYNEQFF. DNA for the CDR3: TGCGCCAGCAGCCAGGCGCCCGGCCGCCGGGACAGACAGTACAATGAGCAGTTCTTC.

A single count supports this clonotype. The V and J genes are TRBV5-4 and TRBJ2-1; 12 nucleotides align to TRBD1. The CDR3 loop spans 14 amino acids. The trim removed 4 bases at V and 9 bases at J, leaving 5 bases unmatched. CDR1 and CDR2 from the germline V gene are SGHNT and YYREEE (reference sequence). The CDR3 region has the DNA TGTGCCAGCAGCGACCGGGACAGGGGGCTTGAGCAGTTCTTC. Residues: CASSDRDRGLEQFF.

The V gene is TRBV11-2, the J gene TRBJ2-1; TRBD2 might be the D (7 bases). CDR3 length: 15 amino acids. V shed 7 bases and J shed 0 bases, with 13 bases lying between them. Looked up from germline, CDR1 is SGHAT and CDR2 is FQNNGV. The chain's CDR3 is CASNRGASSYNEQFF. The CDR3 nucleotides read TGTGCCAGCAACCGGGGGGCCAGCTCCTACAATGAGCAGTTCTTC.

The chain's CDR3 is CASSQFIQVAYEQYF. Here the CDR3 DNA reads TGCGCCAGCAGCCAATTCATACAGGTAGCCTACGAGCAGTACTTC. The J gene is TRBJ2-7, the V gene TRBV4-1, with D maybe TRBD1 (5 bases). Per germline, CDR1 MGHRA and CDR2 YSYEKL. This CDR3 region has 15 residues. V lost 2 bases to trimming and J lost 2 bases, with 13 bases between them.

This chain joins TRBV5-4 and TRBJ2-2; 10 bases agree with TRBD1. This CDR3 is 16 amino acids long. Germline CDR1 and CDR2: SGHNT and YYREEE (reference sequence). V lost 0 bases, J lost 2 bases, and 1 base stayed unmatched. The CDR3 bases are TGTGCCAGCAGCTTGGGGACAGGGGGAAACACCGGGGAGCTGTTTTTT. It encodes CASSLGTGGNTGELFF.

This clonotype showed up just a few times. The chain carries TRBV3-1 and TRBJ2-7; 8 bases line up with TRBD1. This CDR3 region has 14 residues. The V and J ends lost 0 bases and 3 bases, in that order; junction bases with no gene match: 1. The germline gives CDR1 LGHDT, CDR2 YNNKEL (reference sequence). CDR3 amino acids: CASSQDTGGYEQYF. The CDR3 nucleotides are TGTGCCAGCAGCCAAGATACAGGGGGCTACGAGCAGTACTTC.